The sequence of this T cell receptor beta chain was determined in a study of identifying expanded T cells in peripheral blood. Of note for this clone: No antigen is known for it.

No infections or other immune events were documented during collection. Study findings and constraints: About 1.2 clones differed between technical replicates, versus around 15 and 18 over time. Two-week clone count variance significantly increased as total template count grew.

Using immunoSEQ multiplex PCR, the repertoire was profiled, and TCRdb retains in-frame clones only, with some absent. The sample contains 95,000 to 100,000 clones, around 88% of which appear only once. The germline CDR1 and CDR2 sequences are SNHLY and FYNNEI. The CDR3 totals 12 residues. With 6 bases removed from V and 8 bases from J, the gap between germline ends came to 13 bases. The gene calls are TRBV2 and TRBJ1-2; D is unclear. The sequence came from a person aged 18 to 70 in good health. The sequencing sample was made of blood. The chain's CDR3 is CASRYSAEGYTF. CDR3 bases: TGTGCCAGCAGGTACAGTGCGGAGGGCTACACCTTC.